Below, one T cell receptor beta chain is given with its context. Its antigen is undetermined. Only Caucasian adults living in Nashville, Tennessee served as donors. The CDR3 covers 15 residues. V lost 4 bases and J lost 0, with 12 bases in between. Per germline, CDR1 SGHAT and CDR2 FQNNGV. The sample comes from a study of shared clonotypes between healthy human individuals. General observations from the study: Among donors, the sharing of clonotypes was expected to be influenced by sequencing depth. Naive subsets tended to show greater estimated richness than memory subsets.

This table comes from immunoSEQ multiplex PCR, and its TCRdb copy is limited to in-frame clones, with some not included. The sample records 2 million to 2.5 million clones, 85% to 95% being singletons. Specimen: naive CD4+ T cells from PBMCs. As for subset: CD45RA+ positively selected. V gene TRBV11-2 combines with J gene TRBJ2-5; perhaps TRBD2 as D (5 bases). This TCR was recovered from a man in his late teens or twenties in good health. Some clones in this sample may be carry-over from other donors' samples. CDR3 sequence (DNA): TGTGCCAGCAGCTCCTCCTCGGGGTACCAAGAGACCCAGTACTTC. Translation: CASSSSSGYQETQYF.